This entry describes one TCR beta chain. The sample originates from a study of shared T cell receptors in the human thymus. Clones were sequenced by immunoSEQ multiplex PCR, and TCRdb holds only the in-frame ones, with some missing. The sample includes more than 550,000 clones, roughly 88% of them seen just once. These data were also reused for a study on human thymus T cells. This second study says: Resections from corrective heart surgery provided thymus tissue. What related research reported was that thymic repertoires overlapped highly among unrelated individuals.

The source of this sequence is a girl in the first two years of life with a congenital heart defect. The sequenced sample consisted of thymocytes.

The CDR3 is CASRPSSGQGGFDYGYTF. The CDR3 nucleotides read TGTGCCAGCCGACCGTCGTCCGGACAGGGTGGATTTGACTATGGCTACACCTTC. This chain joins TRBV7-2 and TRBJ1-2, with 8 nucleotides matching TRBD1. The CDR3 covers 18 residues. V trimming: 8 bases; J trimming: 3 bases; junction bases outside the gene matches: 20. Germline values: CDR1 SGHTA, CDR2 FQGNSA.